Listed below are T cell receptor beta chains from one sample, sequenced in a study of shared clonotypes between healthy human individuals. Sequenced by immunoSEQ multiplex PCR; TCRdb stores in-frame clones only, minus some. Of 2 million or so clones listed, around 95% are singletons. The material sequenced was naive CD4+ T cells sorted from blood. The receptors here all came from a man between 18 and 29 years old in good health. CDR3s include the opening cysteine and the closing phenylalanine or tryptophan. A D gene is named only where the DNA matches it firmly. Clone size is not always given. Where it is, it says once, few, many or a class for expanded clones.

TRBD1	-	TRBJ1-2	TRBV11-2	CASRRPGQPPYGYTF	TGTGCCAGCAGACGACCGGGACAGCCCCCCTATGGCTACACCTTC
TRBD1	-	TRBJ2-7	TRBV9	CASSAGTGGTYEQYF	TGTGCCAGCAGCGCAGGGACAGGGGGTACCTACGAGCAGTACTTC
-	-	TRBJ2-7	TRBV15	CATSRDIVTFYEQYF	TGTGCCACCAGCAGAGATATTGTGACATTCTACGAGCAGTACTTC
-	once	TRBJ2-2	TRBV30	CAWIEWAGLGKTGELFF	TGTGCCTGGATAGAGTGGGCAGGGCTTGGGAAGACCGGGGAGCTGTTTTTT
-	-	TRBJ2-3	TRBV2	CASSSRALGTDTQYF	TGTGCCAGCAGCTCTAGGGCCTTGGGCACAGATACGCAGTATTTT
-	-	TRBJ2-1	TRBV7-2	CASSLGGSYNEQFF	TGTGCCAGCAGCTTAGGGGGGTCGTACAATGAGCAGTTCTTC
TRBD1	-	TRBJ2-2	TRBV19	CASSTGTVVLFF	TGTGCCAGTAGTACCGGGACAGTAGTGCTGTTTTTT
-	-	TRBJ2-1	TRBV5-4	CASSLGTTYNEQFF	TGTGCCAGCAGCTTGGGGACTACGTACAATGAGCAGTTCTTC
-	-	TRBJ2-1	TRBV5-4	CASSLGQVNEQFF	TGTGCCAGCAGCTTGGGGCAGGTGAATGAGCAGTTCTTC
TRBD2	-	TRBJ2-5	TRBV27	CASSGLAGAETQYF	TGTGCCAGCAGTGGACTAGCGGGAGCAGAGACCCAGTACTTC
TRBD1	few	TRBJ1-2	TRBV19	CASSIGQGYGYTF	TGTGCCAGTAGTATTGGACAGGGGTATGGCTACACCTTC
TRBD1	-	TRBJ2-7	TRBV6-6	CASSYTGGPSYEQYF	TGTGCCAGCAGTTACACAGGGGGGCCCTCCTACGAGCAGTACTTC
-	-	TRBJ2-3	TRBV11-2	CAGEGDLTDTQYF	TGTGCCGGCGAAGGGGACCTGACAGATACGCAGTATTTT
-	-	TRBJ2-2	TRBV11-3	CASSLVGRTGTGELFF	TGTGCCAGCAGCTTAGTAGGGAGGACGGGCACCGGGGAGCTGTTTTTT
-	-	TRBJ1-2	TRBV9	CASSPQGRGYTF	TGTGCCAGCTCCCCGCAGGGCCGTGGCTACACCTTC
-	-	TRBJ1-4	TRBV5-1	CASSLGSSKDEKLFF	TGCGCCAGCAGCTTGGGCAGCTCGAAGGATGAAAAACTGTTTTTT
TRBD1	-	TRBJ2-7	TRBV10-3	CAISGTGRSYEQYF	TGTGCCATCAGTGGGACAGGGAGATCCTACGAGCAGTACTTC
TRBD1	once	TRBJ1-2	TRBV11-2	CASRPTGGSGGYTF	TGTGCCAGCAGGCCGACAGGGGGCTCGGGAGGCTACACCTTC
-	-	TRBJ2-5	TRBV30	CAWSQEETQYF	TGTGCCTGGAGTCAGGAGGAGACCCAGTACTTC
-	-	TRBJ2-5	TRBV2	CASRDRLVSETQYF	TGTGCCAGCAGGGACCGACTGGTTTCGGAGACCCAGTACTTC
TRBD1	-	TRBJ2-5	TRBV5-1	CASSLEPRQGMGETQYF	TGCGCCAGCAGCTTGGAACCTAGACAGGGGATGGGGGAGACCCAGTACTTC
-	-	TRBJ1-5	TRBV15	CATSRLTGNNQPQHF	TGTGCCACCAGCAGGCTGACGGGAAACAATCAGCCCCAGCATTTT
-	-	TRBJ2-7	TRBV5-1	CASSSRAQGDEQYF	TGCGCCAGCAGCTCCCGGGCCCAAGGAGACGAGCAGTACTTC
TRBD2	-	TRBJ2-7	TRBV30	CAWSVAGASYEQYF	TGTGCCTGGAGTGTAGCGGGAGCCTCCTACGAGCAGTACTTC
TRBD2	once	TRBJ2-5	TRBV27	CASSLPPLAAQETQYF	TGTGCCAGCAGTCTACCCCCCCTAGCGGCCCAAGAGACCCAGTACTTC
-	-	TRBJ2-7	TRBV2	CASTSTARGRGTYEQYF	TGTGCCAGCACTTCAACTGCTAGGGGAAGGGGTACCTACGAGCAGTACTTC
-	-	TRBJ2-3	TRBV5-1	CASSLVTPSTDTQYF	TGCGCCAGCAGCTTGGTTACGCCTAGCACAGATACGCAGTATTTT
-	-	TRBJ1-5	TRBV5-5	CASSRYTSGQPQHF	TGTGCCAGCAGTCGATATACTAGTGGACAGCCCCAGCATTTT
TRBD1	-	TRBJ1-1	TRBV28	CASIPSGTGNTEAFF	TGTGCCAGCATCCCCTCCGGGACAGGGAACACTGAAGCTTTCTTT
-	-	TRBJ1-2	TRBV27	CASSTGQGYTF	TGTGCCAGCAGTACCGGACAAGGCTACACCTTC
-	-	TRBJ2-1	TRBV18	CASTFVTRAAYMEQFF	TGTGCCAGCACATTTGTAACGAGGGCAGCTTATATGGAGCAGTTCTTC
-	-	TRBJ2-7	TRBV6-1	CASSNAGQYEQYF	TGTGCCAGCAGTAATGCAGGCCAGTACGAGCAGTACTTC
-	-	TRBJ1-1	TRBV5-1	CASSPLYAGEGTEAFF	TGCGCCAGCAGCCCTCTTTACGCAGGGGAGGGCACTGAAGCTTTCTTT
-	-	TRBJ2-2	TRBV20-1	CSARAKGGLFF	TGCAGTGCTAGAGCAAAAGGGGGGCTGTTTTTT
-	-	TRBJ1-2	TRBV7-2	CASSQDANYGYTF	TGTGCCAGCAGCCAGGACGCGAACTATGGCTACACCTTC
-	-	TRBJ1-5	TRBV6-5	CASSYSTSSNQPQHF	TGTGCCAGCAGTTACTCGACCAGTAGCAATCAGCCCCAGCATTTT